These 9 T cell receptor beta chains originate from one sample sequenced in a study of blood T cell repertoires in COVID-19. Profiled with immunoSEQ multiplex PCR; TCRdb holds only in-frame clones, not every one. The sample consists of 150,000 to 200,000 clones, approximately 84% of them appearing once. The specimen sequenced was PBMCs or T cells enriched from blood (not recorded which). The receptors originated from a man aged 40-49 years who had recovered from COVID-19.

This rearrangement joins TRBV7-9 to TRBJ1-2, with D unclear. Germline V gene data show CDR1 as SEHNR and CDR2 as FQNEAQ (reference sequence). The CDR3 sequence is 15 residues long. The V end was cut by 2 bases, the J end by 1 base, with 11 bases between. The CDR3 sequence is CASSLRGGYNYGYTF. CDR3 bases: TGTGCCAGCAGCTTACGGGGTGGTTATAACTATGGCTACACCTTC.

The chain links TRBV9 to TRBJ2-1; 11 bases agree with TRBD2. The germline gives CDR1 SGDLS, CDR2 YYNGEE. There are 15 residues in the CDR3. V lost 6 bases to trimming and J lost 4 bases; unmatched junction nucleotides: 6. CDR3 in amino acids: CASKGTSGGYNEQFF. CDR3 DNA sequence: TGTGCCAGCAAAGGAACTAGCGGGGGTTACAATGAGCAGTTCTTC.

DNA for the CDR3: TGCAGCGTTGAGTATCAGGGCTCTGGGGTTCGGTATGGCTACACCTTC. Its protein product is CSVEYQGSGVRYGYTF. J is TRBJ1-2 and V is TRBV29-1; perhaps TRBD1 as D (5 bases). V gave up 3 bases and J gave up 5 bases, with 22 bases separating them. Germline CDR1 reads SQVTM; CDR2 reads ANQGSEA. CDR3 length: 16 amino acids.

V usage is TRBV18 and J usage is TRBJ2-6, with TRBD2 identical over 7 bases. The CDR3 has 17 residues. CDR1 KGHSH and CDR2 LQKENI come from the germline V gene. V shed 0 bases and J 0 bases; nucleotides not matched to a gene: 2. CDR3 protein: CASSPPRGDSGANVLTF. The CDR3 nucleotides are TGTGCCAGCTCACCACCCCGGGGGGACTCTGGGGCCAACGTCCTGACTTTC.

The CDR3 loop is CASSQGLAGGQWAKNIQYF. The CDR3, as DNA: TGTGCCAGCAGCCAAGGGCTAGCGGGGGGGCAATGGGCCAAAAACATTCAGTACTTC. The chain combines TRBV4-2 with TRBJ2-4; 12 bases are a match to TRBD2. Trimming cost V 1 base and J 1 base; bases outside gene matches: 8. The CDR3 runs 19 residues. CDR1 is LGHNA and CDR2 is YNFKEQ in the germline V gene.

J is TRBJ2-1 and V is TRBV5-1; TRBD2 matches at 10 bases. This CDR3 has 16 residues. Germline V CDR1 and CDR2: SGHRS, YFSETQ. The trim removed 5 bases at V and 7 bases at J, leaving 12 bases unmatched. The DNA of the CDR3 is TGCGCCAGCAGTCTAGCAGGACTAGCGGTCTTAAATGAGCAGTTCTTC. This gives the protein CASSLAGLAVLNEQFF.

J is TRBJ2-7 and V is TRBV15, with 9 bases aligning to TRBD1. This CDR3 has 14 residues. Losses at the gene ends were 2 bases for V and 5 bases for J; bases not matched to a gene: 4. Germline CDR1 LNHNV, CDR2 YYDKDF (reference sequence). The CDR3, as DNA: TGTGCCACCAGCAGACTGAGGACAGGGGACGAGCAGTACTTC. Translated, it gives CATSRLRTGDEQYF.

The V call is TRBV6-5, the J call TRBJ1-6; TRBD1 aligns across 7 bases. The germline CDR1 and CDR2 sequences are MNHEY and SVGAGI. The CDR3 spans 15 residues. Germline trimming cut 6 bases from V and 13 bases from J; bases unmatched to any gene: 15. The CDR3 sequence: CASSQMTGSYAPLHF. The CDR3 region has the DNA TGTGCCAGCAGCCAGATGACAGGGAGCTATGCTCCCCTCCACTTT.

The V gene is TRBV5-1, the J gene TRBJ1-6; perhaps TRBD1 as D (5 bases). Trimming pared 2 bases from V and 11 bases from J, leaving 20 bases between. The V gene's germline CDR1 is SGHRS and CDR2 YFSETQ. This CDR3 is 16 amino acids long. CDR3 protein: CASSLTGTSLWTPLHF. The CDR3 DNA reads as TGCGCCAGCAGCTTAACCGGGACTTCACTCTGGACACCCCTCCACTTT.